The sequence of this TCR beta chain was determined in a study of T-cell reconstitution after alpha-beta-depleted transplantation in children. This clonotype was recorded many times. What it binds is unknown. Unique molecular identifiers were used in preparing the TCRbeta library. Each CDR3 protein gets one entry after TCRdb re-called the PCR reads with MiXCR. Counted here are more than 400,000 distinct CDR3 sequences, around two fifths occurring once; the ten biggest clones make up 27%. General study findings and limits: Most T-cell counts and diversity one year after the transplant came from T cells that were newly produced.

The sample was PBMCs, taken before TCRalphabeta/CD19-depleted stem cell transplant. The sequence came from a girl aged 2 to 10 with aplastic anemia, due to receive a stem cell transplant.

The CDR3 region is CASSWDGTGGRYTIYF. The CDR3 nucleotides are TGTGCCAGCAGTTGGGACGGGACAGGGGGCCGGTACACCATATATTTT. The chain joins TRBV28 to TRBJ1-3, with 12 bases identical to TRBD1. V lost 4 bases to trimming and J lost 8 bases; unmatched junction nucleotides: 9. In germline, CDR1 is MDHEN, CDR2 SYDVKM. The CDR3 length is 16 residues.